The rows below give T cell receptor beta chains drawn from one sample of a study of T cell responses to AZD1222 COVID-19 vaccine. Assay: immunoSEQ multiplex PCR; the TCRdb copy retains only in-frame clones and omits some. This sample has over 95,000 clones, with about 85% found just once. The specimen was peripheral blood, collected on day 0 of AZD1222 vaccination. The source of these receptors is an adult in good health. Both conserved end residues are part of each CDR3. Each record gives: CDR3 DNA, CDR3 protein, V gene, J gene, D gene, clone size. The D gene is left open where the match is weak. For some rows the clone size is stated as once, few or many, or as a class when expanded; others skip it.

TGTGCCAGCAGTTACTCCCCAGGGAATAGTGAAAAACTGTTTTTT,CASSYSPGNSEKLFF,TRBV6-5,TRBJ1-4,.,.
TGTGCCAGCAGCCCCCGGGCCTATAATTCACCCCTCCACTTT,CASSPRAYNSPLHF,TRBV14,TRBJ1-6,.,.
TGTGCCAGCAGAGAGGGGGCGAGGGGGGACACTGAAGCTTTCTTT,CASREGARGDTEAFF,TRBV25-1,TRBJ1-1,TRBD1,.
TGTGCCAGCAGCCCGACCTGGGGCCCGACAGATACGCAGTATTTT,CASSPTWGPTDTQYF,TRBV5-4,TRBJ2-3,.,.
TGTGCCAGCCGGAGGGGCGGGGGAAGCGCAGATACGCAGTATTTT,CASRRGGGSADTQYF,TRBV7-3,TRBJ2-3,TRBD2,.
TGCAGCGTTGAAGGGCGGGGGGGCCGAGAGACCCAGTACTTC,CSVEGRGGRETQYF,TRBV29-1,TRBJ2-5,TRBD2,.
TGTGCCTGCTGCGAACTAGCGGGACAGCAGTTCTTC,CACCELAGQQFF,TRBV30,TRBJ2-1,TRBD2,.
TGTGCCAGCAGCCCGGGCGCCGGCTATGGCTACACCTTC,CASSPGAGYGYTF,TRBV4-2,TRBJ1-2,.,.
TGTGCCAGCAGTTTTAACAGTAATTCACCCCTCCACTTT,CASSFNSNSPLHF,TRBV12-3/TRBV12-4,TRBJ1-6,.,few
TGTGCCAGCAGCCCGGGTGGCGCAAACACTGAAGCTTTCTTT,CASSPGGANTEAFF,TRBV3-1/TRBV3-2,TRBJ1-1,.,.
TGTGCCAGCAGTGAAAATATCCTCTACGAGCAGTACTTC,CASSENILYEQYF,TRBV2,TRBJ2-7,.,.
TGTGCCAGCAGTTACTCTAAGGGGAACACAGATACGCAGTATTTT,CASSYSKGNTDTQYF,TRBV6-5,TRBJ2-3,.,.
TGTGCCAGCAGTGGCCGGGACGGAATTCTCTCTGGAAACACCATATATTTT,CASSGRDGILSGNTIYF,TRBV6-1,TRBJ1-3,.,.
TGTGCCAGCAGACAAGCCAGGCAGGGGGCGAGACTCTATGGCTACACCTTC,CASRQARQGARLYGYTF,TRBV7-2,TRBJ1-2,TRBD1,.
TGCAGCGTTGAGAAGGGAACTAATGAAAAACTGTTTTTT,CSVEKGTNEKLFF,TRBV29-1,TRBJ1-4,.,.
TGTGCCAGCAGTCGTGGACCGCCCCGGGAGACCCAGTACTTC,CASSRGPPRETQYF,TRBV5-5,TRBJ2-5,.,.